A selection of T cell receptor beta chains follows, all from one sample in a study of human T cells and chemical hapten exposure. TCRdb passed the RACE reads through MiXCR, listing each CDR3 protein once. Counted here are some 400,000 distinct CDR3 sequences, roughly 5% occurring once; the ten biggest clones make up around 2.6%. The sequenced sample was whole blood, obtained in connection with sensitization to the hapten diphenylcyclopropenone (DPC). These receptors originate from a woman aged 45-59 years with alopecia areata. Some clones in this sample may be carry-over from other donors' samples. CDR3s include the opening cysteine and the closing phenylalanine or tryptophan. D genes are given only for firm matches. Clone size, where shown, is once, few, many, or a class for clones that have expanded.

CDR3 protein,CDR3 DNA,V gene,J gene,clone size,D gene
CASSPVLNSGGAKNIQYF,TGTGCCAGCAGCCCGGTTTTGAACTCCGGGGGAGCCAAAAACATTCAGTACTTC,TRBV3-1,TRBJ2-4,many,NA
CASSVGSQGAGGEQFF,TGCGCCAGCAGTGTTGGCTCACAGGGGGCCGGTGGTGAGCAGTTCTTC,TRBV10-2,TRBJ2-1,many,TRBD1
CASSQKPPGTDSGNTIYF,TGTGCCAGCAGCCAAAAACCTCCCGGGACAGACTCTGGAAACACCATATATTTT,TRBV4-2,TRBJ1-3,NA,TRBD1
CASSLGTSGEQFF,TGTGCCAGCAGCTTAGGGACTAGCGGTGAGCAGTTCTTC,TRBV7-9,TRBJ2-1,many,TRBD2
CATKNQGWWPQHF,TGTGCCACCAAGAACCAGGGGTGGTGGCCCCAGCATTTT,TRBV24-1,TRBJ1-5,many,NA
CSVGIGPTQETQYF,TGCAGCGTTGGGATCGGACCGACTCAAGAGACCCAGTACTTC,TRBV29-1,TRBJ2-5,many,NA
CSAGRSGNTIYF,TGCAGCGCGGGGCGTTCTGGAAACACCATATATTTT,TRBV29-1,TRBJ1-3,few,NA
CASSLSSGPEVAFF,TGCGCCAGCAGCTTGTCGTCGGGACCGGAGGTTGCTTTCTTT,TRBV5-1,TRBJ1-1,NA,NA
CASSWDRSTEAFF,TGTGCCAGCAGCTGGGACCGGAGCACTGAAGCTTTCTTT,TRBV5-6,TRBJ1-1,NA,NA
CASSFRLAGADTQYF,TGTGCCAGCAGTTTTCGACTAGCGGGAGCAGATACGCAGTATTTT,TRBV6-2/TRBV6-3,TRBJ2-3,many,TRBD2
CASSARQGTYGYTF,TGTGCCAGCAGTGCCCGACAGGGTACCTATGGCTACACCTTC,TRBV2,TRBJ1-2,many,TRBD1
CASSRAGTNEKLFF,TGTGCCAGCAGCCGAGCCGGAACTAATGAAAAACTGTTTTTT,TRBV3-1,TRBJ1-4,many,NA
CASSWTVDVYEQYF,TGCGCCAGCAGCTGGACAGTCGACGTCTACGAGCAGTACTTC,TRBV4-1,TRBJ2-7,many,NA
CSALGLAVSTDTQYF,TGCAGTGCCCTGGGACTAGCGGTTAGCACAGATACGCAGTATTTT,TRBV20-1,TRBJ2-3,many,TRBD2
CASRGTGEPSGANVLTF,TGTGCCAGCAGGGGGACAGGGGAGCCCTCTGGGGCCAACGTCCTGACTTTC,TRBV7-2,TRBJ2-6,NA,TRBD1
CASSQILGLVYEQYF,TGCGCCAGCAGCCAAATTCTGGGACTAGTCTACGAGCAGTACTTC,TRBV4-1,TRBJ2-7,few,TRBD2
CASSFERNEQYF,TGTGCCAGCAGTTTTGAGAGGAACGAGCAGTACTTC,TRBV12-3/TRBV12-4,TRBJ2-7,many,NA
CASSTGLARHEQYF,TGTGCCAGCAGTACGGGACTAGCGAGGCACGAGCAGTACTTC,TRBV28,TRBJ2-7,many,TRBD2
CASSLQGASADTQYF,TGTGCCAGCAGCCTACAGGGGGCCTCGGCAGATACGCAGTATTTT,TRBV7-9,TRBJ2-3,many,TRBD1
CAISEGEGNYGYTF,TGTGCCATCAGTGAGGGGGAGGGAAACTATGGCTACACCTTC,TRBV10-3,TRBJ1-2,many,NA
CSGTESGNTIYF,TGCAGCGGGACAGAGTCTGGAAACACCATATATTTT,TRBV29-1,TRBJ1-3,many,NA
CASTLAGERNEQYF,TGTGCCAGCACCCTAGCGGGAGAACGGAACGAGCAGTACTTC,TRBV28,TRBJ2-7,NA,TRBD2
CSARDLTEKVHNSPLHF,TGCAGTGCTAGAGATTTAACGGAGAAAGTGCATAATTCACCCCTCCACTTT,TRBV20-1,TRBJ1-6,many,NA
CAILGSPTDTQYF,TGTGCCATCTTGGGATCTCCGACAGATACGCAGTATTTT,TRBV10-3,TRBJ2-3,NA,NA